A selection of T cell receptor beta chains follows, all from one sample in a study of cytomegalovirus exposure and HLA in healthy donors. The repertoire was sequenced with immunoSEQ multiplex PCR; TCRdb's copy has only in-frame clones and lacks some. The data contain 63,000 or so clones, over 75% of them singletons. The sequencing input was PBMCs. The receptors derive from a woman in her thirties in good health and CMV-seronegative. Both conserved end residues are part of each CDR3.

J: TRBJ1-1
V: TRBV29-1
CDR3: CSAGTVNTEAFF

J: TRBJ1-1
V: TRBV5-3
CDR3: CARSLGGGSPEAFF

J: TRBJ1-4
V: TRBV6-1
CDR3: CASRGTGEWEKLFF

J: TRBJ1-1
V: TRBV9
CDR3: CASSVGRAATEAFF

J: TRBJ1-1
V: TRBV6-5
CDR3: CASASGTLAFF

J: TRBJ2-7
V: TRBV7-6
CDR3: CASSSMMPGHKTYEQYF

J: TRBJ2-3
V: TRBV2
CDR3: CASRGQGANTDTQYF

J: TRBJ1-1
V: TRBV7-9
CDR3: CASSPRGTDSEAFF

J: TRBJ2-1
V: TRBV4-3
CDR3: CASSQVGTTFNEQFF

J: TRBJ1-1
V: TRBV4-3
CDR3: CASSQDWGSMNTEAFF

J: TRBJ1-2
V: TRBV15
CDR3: CATSRALADGYTF

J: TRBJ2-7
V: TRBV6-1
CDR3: CASSDLTGGNEQYF

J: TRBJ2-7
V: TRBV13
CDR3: CASSLAGGAAYEQYF

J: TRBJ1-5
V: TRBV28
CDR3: CASSWMGGNQPQHF

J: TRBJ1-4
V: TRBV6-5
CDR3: CASRSSSGKLFF

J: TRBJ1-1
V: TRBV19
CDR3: CASRDRMNTEAFF

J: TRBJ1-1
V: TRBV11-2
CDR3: CASSAGQLNTEAFF

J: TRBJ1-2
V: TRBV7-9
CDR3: CASSLPGGTYGYTF

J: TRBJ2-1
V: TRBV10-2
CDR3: CASNGGGSEQFF

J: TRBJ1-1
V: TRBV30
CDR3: CAGRGRGMNTEAFF

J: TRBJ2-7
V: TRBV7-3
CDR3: CASSWGTGGEQYF

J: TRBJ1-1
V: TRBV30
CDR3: CAWNTVRSGTEAFF

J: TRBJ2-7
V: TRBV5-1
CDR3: CASSFGTGYEQYF

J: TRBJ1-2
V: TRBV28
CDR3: CASSLARAAGYTF

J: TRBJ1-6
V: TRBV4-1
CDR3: CASSRTPQGNNSPLHF